This T cell receptor beta chain was sequenced in a study of regulatory T cells in long-lasting Graves disease. Turning to this clonotype: This may come from a read error, since a much larger clone is one base off.

iRepertoire HTBI primers and Arm-PCR of CDR3 regions built TCR beta libraries. TCRdb analysed the multiplex PCR reads with MiXCR anew, one entry per CDR3 protein. The data show around 470,000 distinct CDR3 sequences, approximately 14% seen once. V shed 6 bases and J 1 base; nucleotides not matched to a gene: 10. CDR1 and CDR2 (germline): DFQATT, SNEGSKA (reference sequence). The CDR3 is 17 residues long. The sample's time point: newly diagnosed GD, antithyroid drugs for less than 3 months. Preparation of the TCR library used RNA extracted from PBMCs. EDTA tubes were used for drawing nine milliliters of peripheral blood. These data were also reused for a study on T cells in Graves' hyperthyroidism and ophthalmopathy.

This clonotype was sampled from a woman aged 50 to 60 with Graves disease. V is TRBV20-1 and J is TRBJ2-3, with TRBD2 matching 13 bases. The input for sequencing was peripheral blood mononuclear cells (PBMCs), taken at new diagnosis, from a patient treated with antithyroid drugs. The CDR3 is CSAPAGGLAGGTDTQYF. DNA of the CDR3: TGCAGTGCCCCGGCCGGAGGACTAGCGGGAGGCACAGATACGCAGTATTTT.